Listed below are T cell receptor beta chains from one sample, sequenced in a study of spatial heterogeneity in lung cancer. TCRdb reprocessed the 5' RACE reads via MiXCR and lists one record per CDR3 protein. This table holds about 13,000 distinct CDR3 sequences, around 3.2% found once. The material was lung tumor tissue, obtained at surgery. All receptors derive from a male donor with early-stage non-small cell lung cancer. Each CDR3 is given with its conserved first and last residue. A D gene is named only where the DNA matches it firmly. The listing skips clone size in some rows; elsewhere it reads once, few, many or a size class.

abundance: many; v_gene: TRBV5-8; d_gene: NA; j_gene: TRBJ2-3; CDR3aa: CASSPIPPSGKSTDTQYF; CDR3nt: TGTGCCAGCAGCCCAATACCTCCCTCAGGGAAGAGCACAGATACGCAGTATTTT
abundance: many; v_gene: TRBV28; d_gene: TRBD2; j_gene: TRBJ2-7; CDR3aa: CASSFLLAAVFYEQYF; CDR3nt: TGTGCCAGCAGTTTTCTCCTAGCGGCGGTTTTCTACGAGCAGTACTTC
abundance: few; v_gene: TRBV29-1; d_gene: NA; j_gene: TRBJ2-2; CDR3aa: CSVDEGRSGELFF; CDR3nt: TGCAGCGTTGACGAAGGGAGGTCCGGGGAGCTGTTTTTT
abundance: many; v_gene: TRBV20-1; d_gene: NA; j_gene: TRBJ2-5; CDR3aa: CSARDGARGQETQYF; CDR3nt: TGCAGTGCTAGAGATGGGGCGCGGGGCCAAGAGACCCAGTACTTC
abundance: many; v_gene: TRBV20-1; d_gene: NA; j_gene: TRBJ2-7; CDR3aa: CSAPVSGGYEQYF; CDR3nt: TGCAGTGCCCCGGTATCCGGAGGCTACGAGCAGTACTTC
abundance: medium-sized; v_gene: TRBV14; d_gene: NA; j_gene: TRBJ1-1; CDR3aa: CASSQDWDWRGSTEAFF; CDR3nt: TGTGCCAGCAGCCAAGATTGGGATTGGCGAGGGAGCACTGAAGCTTTCTTT
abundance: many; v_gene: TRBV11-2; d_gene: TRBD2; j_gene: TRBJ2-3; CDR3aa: CASSLGGRDTQYF; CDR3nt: TGTGCCAGCAGCTTAGGCGGGAGGGATACGCAGTATTTT
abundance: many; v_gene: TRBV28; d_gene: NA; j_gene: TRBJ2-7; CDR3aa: CASSLGTHSYEQYF; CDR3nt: TGTGCCAGCAGTTTAGGGACGCACTCCTACGAGCAGTACTTC
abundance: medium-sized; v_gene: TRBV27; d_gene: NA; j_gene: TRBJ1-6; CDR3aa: CASSLRGTPLHF; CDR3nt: TGTGCCAGCAGTTTAAGGGGTACACCCCTCCACTTT
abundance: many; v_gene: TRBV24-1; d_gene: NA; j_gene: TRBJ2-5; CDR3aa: CATSGPEETQYF; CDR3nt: TGTGCCACCAGTGGTCCAGAAGAGACCCAGTACTTC
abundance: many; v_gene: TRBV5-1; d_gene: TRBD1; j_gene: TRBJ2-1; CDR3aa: CASARDSSYNEQFF; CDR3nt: TGCGCCAGCGCCCGGGACAGTTCCTACAATGAGCAGTTCTTC
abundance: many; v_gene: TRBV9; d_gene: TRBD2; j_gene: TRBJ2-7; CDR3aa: CASSADGLASSYEQYF; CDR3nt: TGTGCCAGCAGCGCCGACGGACTAGCGAGCTCCTACGAGCAGTACTTC
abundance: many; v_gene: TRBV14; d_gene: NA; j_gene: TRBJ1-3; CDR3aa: CASSRWQLSGNTIYF; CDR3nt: TGTGCCAGCAGCCGATGGCAGCTCTCTGGAAACACCATATATTTT
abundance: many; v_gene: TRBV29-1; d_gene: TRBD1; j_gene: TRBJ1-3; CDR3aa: CSVAGTGVADSGNTIYF; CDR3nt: TGCAGCGTTGCCGGGACAGGGGTCGCCGACTCTGGAAACACCATATATTTT
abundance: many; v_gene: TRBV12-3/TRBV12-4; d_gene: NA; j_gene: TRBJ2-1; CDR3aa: CASSFGRDNEQFF; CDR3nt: TGTGCCAGCAGTTTCGGGCGGGACAATGAGCAGTTCTTC
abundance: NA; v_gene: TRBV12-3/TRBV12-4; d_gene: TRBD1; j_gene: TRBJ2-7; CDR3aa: CASRLSDRGPEQYF; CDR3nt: TGTGCCAGCAGACTATCGGACAGGGGTCCCGAGCAGTACTTC
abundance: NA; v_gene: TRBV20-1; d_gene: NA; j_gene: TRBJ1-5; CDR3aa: CSALGGNQPQHF; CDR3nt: TGCAGTGCTTTAGGCGGGAATCAGCCCCAGCATTTT
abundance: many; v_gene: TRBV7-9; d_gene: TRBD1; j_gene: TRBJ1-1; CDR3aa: CASSFPGQGAAGTEAFF; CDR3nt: TGTGCCAGCAGCTTCCCGGGACAGGGGGCGGCGGGCACTGAAGCTTTCTTT
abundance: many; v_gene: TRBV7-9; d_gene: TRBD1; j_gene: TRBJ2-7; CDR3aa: CASSFSGTGGYEQYF; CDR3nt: TGTGCCAGCAGCTTCTCCGGGACAGGGGGCTACGAGCAGTACTTC
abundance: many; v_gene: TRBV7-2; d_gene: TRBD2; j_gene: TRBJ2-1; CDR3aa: CASSSPLAGLYNEQFF; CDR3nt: TGTGCCAGCAGCTCGCCGCTAGCGGGGCTGTACAATGAGCAGTTCTTC
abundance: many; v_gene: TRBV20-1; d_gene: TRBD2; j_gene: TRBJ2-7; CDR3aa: CSASWGGTYEQYF; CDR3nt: TGCAGTGCCTCGTGGGGGGGTACCTACGAGCAGTACTTC
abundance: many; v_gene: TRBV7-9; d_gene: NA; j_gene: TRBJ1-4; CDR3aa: CASSPRGATNEKLFF; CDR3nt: TGTGCCAGCAGCCCGAGGGGGGCAACTAATGAAAAACTGTTTTTT
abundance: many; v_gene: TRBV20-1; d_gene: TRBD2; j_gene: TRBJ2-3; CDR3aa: CSASVAGGDTQYF; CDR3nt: TGCAGTGCTTCGGTAGCGGGAGGGGATACGCAGTATTTT
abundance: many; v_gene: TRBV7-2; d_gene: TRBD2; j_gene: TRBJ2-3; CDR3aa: CASSPETSGGSRPDTQYF; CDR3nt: TGTGCCAGCAGCCCGGAGACTAGCGGGGGGTCGCGTCCGGATACGCAGTATTTT
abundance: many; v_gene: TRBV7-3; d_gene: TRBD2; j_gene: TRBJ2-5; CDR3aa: CASSLTSGGNQETQYF; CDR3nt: TGTGCCAGCAGCTTAACTAGCGGGGGTAATCAAGAGACCCAGTACTTC
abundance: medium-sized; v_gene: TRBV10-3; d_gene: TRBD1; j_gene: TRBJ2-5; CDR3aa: CAISQAGGRETQYF; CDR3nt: TGTGCCATCAGTCAAGCAGGGGGCAGGGAGACCCAGTACTTC
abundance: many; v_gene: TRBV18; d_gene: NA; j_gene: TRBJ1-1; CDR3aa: CASSLGSARVPEAFF; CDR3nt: TGTGCCAGCTCACTCGGGTCCGCAAGGGTACCGGAAGCTTTCTTT
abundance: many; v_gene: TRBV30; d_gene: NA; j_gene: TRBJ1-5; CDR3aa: CAWSVDENQPQHF; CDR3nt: TGTGCCTGGAGTGTTGACGAGAATCAGCCCCAGCATTTT